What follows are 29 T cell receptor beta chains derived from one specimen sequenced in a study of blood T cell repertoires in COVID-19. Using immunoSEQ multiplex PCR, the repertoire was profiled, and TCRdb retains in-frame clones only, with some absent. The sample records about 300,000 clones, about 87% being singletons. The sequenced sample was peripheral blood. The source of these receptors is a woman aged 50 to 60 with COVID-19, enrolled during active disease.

This CDR3 reads CAWSSVGYTF. The DNA of the CDR3 is TGTGCCTGGAGTTCCGTAGGCTACACCTTC. The chain uses TRBV30 and TRBJ1-2; D gene uncertain. The germline V gene encodes CDR1 GTSNPN and CDR2 SVGIG (reference sequence). V lost 2 bases and J lost 8, with 6 bases in between. The CDR3 consists of 10 residues.

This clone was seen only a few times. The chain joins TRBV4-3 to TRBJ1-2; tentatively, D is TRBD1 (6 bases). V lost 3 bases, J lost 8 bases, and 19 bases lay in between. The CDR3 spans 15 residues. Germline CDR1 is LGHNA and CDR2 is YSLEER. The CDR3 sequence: CASSQSRDILWGYTF. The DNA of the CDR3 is TGCGCCAGCAGCCAGTCCCGGGACATACTTTGGGGCTACACCTTC.

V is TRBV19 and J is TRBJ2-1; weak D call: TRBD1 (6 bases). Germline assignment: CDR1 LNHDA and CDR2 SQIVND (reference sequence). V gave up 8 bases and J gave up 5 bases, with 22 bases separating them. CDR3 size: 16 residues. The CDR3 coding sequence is TGTGCCAGTTCTCCTGAACGGGACAACCGACACAATGAGCAGTTCTTC. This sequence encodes CASSPERDNRHNEQFF.

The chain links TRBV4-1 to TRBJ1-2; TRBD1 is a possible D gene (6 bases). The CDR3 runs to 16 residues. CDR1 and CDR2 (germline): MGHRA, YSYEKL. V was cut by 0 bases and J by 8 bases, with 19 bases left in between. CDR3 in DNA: TGCGCCAGCAGCCAAGATGGAAACAGGGCGGCGCGAGGCTACACCTTC. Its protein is CASSQDGNRAARGYTF.

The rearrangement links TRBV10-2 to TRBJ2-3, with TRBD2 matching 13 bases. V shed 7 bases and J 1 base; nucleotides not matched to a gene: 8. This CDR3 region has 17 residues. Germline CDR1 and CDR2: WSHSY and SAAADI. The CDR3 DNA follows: TGCGCCAGCACATTATGGACTAGCGGGAGAGGCACAGATACGCAGTATTTT. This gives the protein CASTLWTSGRGTDTQYF.

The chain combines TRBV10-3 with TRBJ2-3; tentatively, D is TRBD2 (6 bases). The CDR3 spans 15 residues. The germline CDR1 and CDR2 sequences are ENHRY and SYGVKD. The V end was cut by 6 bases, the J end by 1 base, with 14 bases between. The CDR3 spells CAISGGARGTDTQYF. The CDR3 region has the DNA TGTGCCATCAGCGGGGGAGCCCGTGGCACAGATACGCAGTATTTT.

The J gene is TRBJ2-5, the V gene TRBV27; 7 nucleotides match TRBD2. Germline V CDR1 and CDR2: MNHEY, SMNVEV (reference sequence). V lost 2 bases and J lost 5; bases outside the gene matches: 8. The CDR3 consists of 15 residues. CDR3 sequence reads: CASSLKGTRGETQYF. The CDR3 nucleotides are TGTGCCAGCAGTTTAAAGGGGACGCGGGGGGAGACCCAGTACTTC.

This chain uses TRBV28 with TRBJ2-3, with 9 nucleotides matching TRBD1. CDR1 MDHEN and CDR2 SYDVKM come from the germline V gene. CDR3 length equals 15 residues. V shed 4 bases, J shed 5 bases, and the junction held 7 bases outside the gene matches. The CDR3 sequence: CASSSPGTGLDTQYF. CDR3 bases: TGTGCCAGCAGTTCCCCCGGGACAGGGCTAGATACGCAGTATTTT.

CDR3 nucleotide sequence: TGTGCCAGCAGCTTAGCAGTGGGGGGGGCCATTCAGTACTTC. This codes for CASSLAVGGAIQYF. The chain has TRBV7-2 and TRBJ2-4; D may be TRBD2 (7 bases). Trimming cost V 0 bases and J 9 bases, with 12 bases left between them. CDR3 size: 14 residues. Germline loops: CDR1 SGHTA, CDR2 FQGNSA.

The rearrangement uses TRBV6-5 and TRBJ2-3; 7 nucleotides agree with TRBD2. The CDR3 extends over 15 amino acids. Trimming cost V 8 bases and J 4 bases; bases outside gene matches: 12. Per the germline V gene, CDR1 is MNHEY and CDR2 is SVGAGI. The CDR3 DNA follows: TGTGCCAGCGGTAGGCGCGGGAGTCAGTCAGATACGCAGTATTTT. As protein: CASGRRGSQSDTQYF.

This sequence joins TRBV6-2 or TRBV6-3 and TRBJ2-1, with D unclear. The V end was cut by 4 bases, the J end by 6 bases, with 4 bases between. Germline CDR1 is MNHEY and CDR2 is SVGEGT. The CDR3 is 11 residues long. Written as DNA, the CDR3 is TGTGCCAGCAGTTGGCTCAATGAGCAGTTCTTC. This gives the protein CASSWLNEQFF.

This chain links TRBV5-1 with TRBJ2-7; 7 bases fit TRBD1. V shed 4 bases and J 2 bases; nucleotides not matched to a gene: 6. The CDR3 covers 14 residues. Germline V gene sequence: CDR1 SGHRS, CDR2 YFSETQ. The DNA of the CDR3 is TGCGCCAGCAGCCTCCGGGACAGTACCTACGAGCAGTACTTC. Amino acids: CASSLRDSTYEQYF.

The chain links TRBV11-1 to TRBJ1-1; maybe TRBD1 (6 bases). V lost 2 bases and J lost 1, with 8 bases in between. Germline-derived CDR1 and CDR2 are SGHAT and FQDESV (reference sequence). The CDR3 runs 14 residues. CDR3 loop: CASSLQQGNTEAFF. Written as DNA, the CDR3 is TGTGCCAGCAGCTTACAACAGGGGAACACTGAAGCTTTCTTT. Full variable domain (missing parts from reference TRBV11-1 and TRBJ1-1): EAEVAQSPRYKITEKSQAVAFWCDPISGHATLYWYRQILGQGPELLVQFQDESVVDDSQLPKDRFSAERLKGVDSTLKIQPAELGDSAMYLCASSLQQGNTEAFFGQGTRLTVV.

Here the CDR3 DNA reads TGTGCCAGCAGTGAAGCTTCGAGCTCTGGAAACACCATATATTTT. This encodes CASSEASSSGNTIYF. V is TRBV6-1 and J is TRBJ1-3; no definite D call. Deletions cut 0 bases from V and 0 bases from J, with 6 bases between. Germline assignment: CDR1 MNHNS and CDR2 SASEGT. CDR3 length equals 15 residues.

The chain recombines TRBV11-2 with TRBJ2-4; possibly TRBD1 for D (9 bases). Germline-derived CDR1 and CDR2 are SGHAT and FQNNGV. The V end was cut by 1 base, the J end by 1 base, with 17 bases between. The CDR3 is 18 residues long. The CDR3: CASSLGQGGGRAKNIQYF. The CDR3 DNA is TGTGCCAGCAGCTTAGGACAGGGGGGCGGGAGGGCCAAAAACATTCAGTACTTC.

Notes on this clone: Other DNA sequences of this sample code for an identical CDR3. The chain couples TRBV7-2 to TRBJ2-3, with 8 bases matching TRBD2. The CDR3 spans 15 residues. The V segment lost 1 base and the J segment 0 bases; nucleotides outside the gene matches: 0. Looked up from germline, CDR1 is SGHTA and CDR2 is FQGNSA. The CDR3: CASSLVAGSTDTQYF. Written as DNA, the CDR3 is TGTGCCAGCAGCTTAGTAGCGGGAAGCACAGATACGCAGTATTTT. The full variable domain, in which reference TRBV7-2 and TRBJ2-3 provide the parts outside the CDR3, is GAGVSQSPSNKVTEKGKDVELRCDPISGHTALYWYRQSLGQGLEFLIYFQGNSAPDKSGLPSDRFSAERTGGSVSTLTIQRTQQEDSAVYLCASSLVAGSTDTQYFGPGTRLTVL.

Written as DNA, the CDR3 is TGTGCCAGCAGCTTAATTCCGACAGTTGGTCTCACTGAAGCTTTCTTT. Protein product: CASSLIPTVGLTEAFF. The chain is built from TRBV7-3 and TRBJ1-1; perhaps TRBD1 as D (5 bases). The CDR3 covers 16 residues. Germline V gene sequence: CDR1 SGHTA, CDR2 FQGTGA. Trimming took off 1 base at V and 4 bases at J, with 16 bases between the two ends.

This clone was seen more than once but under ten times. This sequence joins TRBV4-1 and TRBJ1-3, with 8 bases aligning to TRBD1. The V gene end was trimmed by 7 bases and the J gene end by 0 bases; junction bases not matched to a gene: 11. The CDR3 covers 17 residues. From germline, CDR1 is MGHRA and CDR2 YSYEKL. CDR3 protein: CASTPTDRAISGNTIYF. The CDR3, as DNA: TGCGCCAGCACTCCGACGGACAGGGCGATCTCTGGAAACACCATATATTTT.

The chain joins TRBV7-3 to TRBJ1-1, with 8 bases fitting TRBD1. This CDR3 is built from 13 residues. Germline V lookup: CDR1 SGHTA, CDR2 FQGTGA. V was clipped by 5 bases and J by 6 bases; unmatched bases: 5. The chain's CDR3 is CASSQGQEAEAFF. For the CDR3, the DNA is TGTGCCAGCAGCCAGGGACAGGAGGCTGAAGCTTTCTTT.

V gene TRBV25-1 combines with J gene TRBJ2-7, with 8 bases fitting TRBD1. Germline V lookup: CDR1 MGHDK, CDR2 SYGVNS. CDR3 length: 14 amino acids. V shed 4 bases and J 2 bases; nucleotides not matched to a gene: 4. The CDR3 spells CASSGTGKTYEQYF. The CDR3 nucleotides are TGTGCCAGCAGTGGGACAGGGAAGACCTACGAGCAGTACTTC.

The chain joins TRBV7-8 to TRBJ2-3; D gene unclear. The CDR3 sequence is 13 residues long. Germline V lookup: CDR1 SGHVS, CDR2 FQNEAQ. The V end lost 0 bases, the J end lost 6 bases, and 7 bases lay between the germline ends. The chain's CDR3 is CASSLALSDTQYF. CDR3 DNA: TGTGCCAGCAGCTTAGCTCTCTCCGATACGCAGTATTTT.

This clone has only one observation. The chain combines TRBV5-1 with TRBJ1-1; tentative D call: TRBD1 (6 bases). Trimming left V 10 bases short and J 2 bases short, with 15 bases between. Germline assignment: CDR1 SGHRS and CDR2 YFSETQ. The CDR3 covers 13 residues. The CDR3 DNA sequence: TGCGCCGCGAGAGAACAGGGAAACACTGAAGCTTTCTTT. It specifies CAAREQGNTEAFF. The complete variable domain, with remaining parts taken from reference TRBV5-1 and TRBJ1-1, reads KAGVTQTPRYLIKTRGQQVTLSCSPISGHRSVSWYQQTPGQGLQFLFEYFSETQRNKGNFPGRFSGRQFSNSRSEMNVSTLELGDSALYLCAAREQGNTEAFFGQGTRLTVV.

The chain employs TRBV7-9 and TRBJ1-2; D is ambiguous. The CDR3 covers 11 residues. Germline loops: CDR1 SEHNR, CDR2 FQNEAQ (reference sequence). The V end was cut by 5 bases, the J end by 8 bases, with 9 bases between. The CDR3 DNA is TGTGCCAGCAGCGCCGCGGGAGGCTACACCTTC. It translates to CASSAAGGYTF.

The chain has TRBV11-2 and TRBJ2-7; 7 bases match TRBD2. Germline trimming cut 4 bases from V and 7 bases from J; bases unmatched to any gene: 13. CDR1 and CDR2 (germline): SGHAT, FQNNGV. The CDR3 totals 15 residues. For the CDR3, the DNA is TGTGCCAGCAGCTACACAGCGGGAAGCCAAGGGGAGCAGTACTTC. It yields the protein CASSYTAGSQGEQYF.

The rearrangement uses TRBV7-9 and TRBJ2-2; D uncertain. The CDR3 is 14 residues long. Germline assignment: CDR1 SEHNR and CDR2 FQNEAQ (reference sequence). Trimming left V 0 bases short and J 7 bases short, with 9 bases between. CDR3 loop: CASSLANNIGELFF. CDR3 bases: TGTGCCAGCAGCTTAGCGAACAATATCGGGGAGCTGTTTTTT.

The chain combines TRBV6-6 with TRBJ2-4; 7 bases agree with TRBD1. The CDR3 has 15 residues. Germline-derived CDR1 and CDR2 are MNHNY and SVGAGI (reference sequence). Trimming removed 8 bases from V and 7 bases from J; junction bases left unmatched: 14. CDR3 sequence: CASALTGQARNIQYF. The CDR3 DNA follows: TGTGCCAGCGCCCTCACCGGACAGGCGCGGAACATTCAGTACTTC.

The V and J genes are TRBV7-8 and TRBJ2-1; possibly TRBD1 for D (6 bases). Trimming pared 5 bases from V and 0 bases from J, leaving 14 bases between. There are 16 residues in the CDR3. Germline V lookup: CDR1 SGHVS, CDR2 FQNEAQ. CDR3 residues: CASSQGGQNSYNEQFF. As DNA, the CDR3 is TGTGCCAGCAGCCAAGGGGGACAAAACTCCTACAATGAGCAGTTCTTC.

The CDR3 DNA reads as TGTGCCAACCTCGGACAGGGGGTGGCCAAAAACATTCAGTACTTC. It encodes CANLGQGVAKNIQYF. The chain has TRBV19 and TRBJ2-4, with 10 bases matching TRBD1. CDR1 is LNHDA and CDR2 is SQIVND in the germline V gene (reference sequence). V shed 10 bases and J 1 base; nucleotides not matched to a gene: 7. The CDR3 is 15 amino acids.

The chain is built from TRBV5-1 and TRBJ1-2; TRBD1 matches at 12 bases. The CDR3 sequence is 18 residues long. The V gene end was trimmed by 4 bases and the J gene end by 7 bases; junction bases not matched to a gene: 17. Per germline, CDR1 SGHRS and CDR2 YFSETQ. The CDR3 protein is CASSRVPTGTGGISGYTF. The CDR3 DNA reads TGCGCCAGCAGCCGAGTTCCCACCGGGACAGGGGGCATCAGTGGCTACACCTTC.